The present T cell receptor beta chain was sequenced within a study of T cells after posttransplantation cyclophosphamide. This clone was seen repeatedly, ten times or more. Its antigen is undetermined. A marrow graft followed busulfan-fludarabine conditioning, with cyclophosphamide on days +3 and +4. Assay: immunoSEQ multiplex PCR; the TCRdb copy retains only in-frame clones and omits some. The data show about 8,000 clones, with none appearing a single time. Study-wide results and caveats: Skin or GI-infiltrating T cells shared few TRB sequences with blood. Recipient CMV seropositivity and CMV reactivation strongly tracked TRB clonality. Donor-recipient repertoire similarity was low at 1-2 months, rising over year one.

The material was PBMCs, obtained after allogeneic stem cell transplant with posttransplant cyclophosphamide. This clonotype originated in a female patient in her fifties who received an allogeneic stem cell transplant from a related donor, was CMV-positive, and had no GVHD. The T cells may partly be graft donor cells.

The DNA for the CDR3 is TGTGCCAGCAGGGAGGGGACAGGGGGCAAAGAGACCCAGTACTTC. This codes for CASREGTGGKETQYF. This sequence joins TRBV6-1 and TRBJ2-5; 12 positions match TRBD1. Trimming removed 6 bases from V and 3 bases from J; junction bases left unmatched: 5. Germline V lookup: CDR1 MNHNS, CDR2 SASEGT. CDR3 length: 15 residues.